The T cell receptor (beta chain) under discussion was sequenced for a study of CD8+CD57+ T cells in acquired aplastic anemia. Study summary: The average for DNA from sorted CD4+ and CD8+ cells was 3 to 3.5 ug.

Details on this clonotype: Its target is not known.

Genomic DNA, serving as template, underwent TCR beta VDJ and CDR3 profiling. One entry per CDR3 protein results from TCRdb running MiXCR on the reads. The table includes roughly 98,000 distinct CDR3 sequences, approximately 73% detected once. Patients sequenced had flow cytometry evidence of CD8+CD57+ cell expansion. Receipt of therapy had not occurred in any patient by the time of blood sampling. Overall study findings and caveats: Patients did not significantly differ from controls in CD8+ Simpson's diversity. Patients and controls turned out to have around 29 CD8+ CDR3 sequences in common.

This clonotype was sampled from a human donor with aplastic anemia. Material for sequencing was sorted CD4+, CD8+, or CD8+CD57+ T cells (not recorded which) from PBMCs.

As DNA, the CDR3 is TGTGCCAGCAGCTTAGGAGGGTCTGCGGGGACCCAGTACTTC. Its translation: CASSLGGSAGTQYF. V gene TRBV7-2 combines with J gene TRBJ2-5; a weak D match, TRBD2 (5 bases). CDR3 size: 14 residues. Trimming removed 1 base from V and 7 bases from J, with 13 bases in between. The germline CDR1 and CDR2 sequences are SGHTA and FQGNSA.